This T cell receptor beta chain derives from a study of T-cell memory formation after mild COVID-19. Looking at the study overall: TCR clusters largely stayed donor specific.

As to this clonotype: What it recognizes is unknown.

The V end was cut by 2 bases, the J end by 7 bases, with 14 bases between. The germline V gene has CDR1 ENHRY and CDR2 SYGVKD. The CDR3 length is 15 residues. Whole-study findings and limits: Several responding clones turned up in pre-infection memory, indicating that cross-reactive memory may have taken part. Clones which contracted sat mainly in CM and EM if CD4+, and in EMRA if CD8+.

TCRdb independently ran MiXCR on the 5' RACE reads; one entry per CDR3 protein. Of around 340,000 distinct CDR3 sequences listed, about an eighth are singletons. The rearrangement joins TRBV10-3 to TRBJ2-2; D uncertain. The sequenced sample consisted of PBMCs or a T cell subset sorted from them (not recorded which). The receptor was isolated from a man between 18 and 29 years old who had mild COVID-19 (a few samples of this study predate the infection). Cell type and time point are not known. CDR3 bases: TGTGCCATCAGTGAGGGGTCCGGGTTAATCGGGGAGCTGTTTTTT. It codes for CAISEGSGLIGELFF.